Presented here are 8 T cell receptor beta chains from one specimen sequenced in a study of T cell clones after liver transplantation. Measured with immunoSEQ multiplex PCR; TCRdb has only the in-frame clones, and not every one. The table records about 11,000 clones, around 71% of them present only once. Here the sequenced sample was CD4+ T cells from blood, taken roughly 30 months after liver transplant. These TCRs come from a human patient who received a liver transplant. The graft donor may account for some of the T cells.

The genes are TRBV7-9 and TRBJ2-1; a weak D match, TRBD2 (5 bases). In germline, CDR1 is SEHNR, CDR2 FQNEAQ (reference sequence). The V and J ends lost 5 bases and 9 bases respectively, with 8 bases between them. This CDR3 region has 11 residues. The CDR3 DNA reads as TGTGCCAGCAGCACCGAGGGTGAGCAGTTCTTC. It specifies CASSTEGEQFF.

This chain links TRBV2 with TRBJ1-1, with D possibly matching TRBD1 (5 bases). Looked up from germline, CDR1 is SNHLY and CDR2 is FYNNEI. Trimming removed 4 bases at V and 1 base at J, with 10 bases between. There are 14 residues in the CDR3. CDR3 loop: CASSVGGANTEAFF. CDR3 in DNA: TGTGCCAGCAGTGTTGGGGGAGCGAACACTGAAGCTTTCTTT.

This clone was detected only a few times. This sequence joins TRBV7-6 and TRBJ2-1; 13 nucleotides match TRBD2. The V and J ends lost 4 bases and 9 bases, in that order; junction bases with no gene match: 6. The germline CDR1 and CDR2 sequences are SGHVS and FNYEAQ. The CDR3 length is 15 residues. The CDR3 DNA follows: TGTGCCAGCAGCTCGGGACTAGCGGGATATGGTGAGCAGTTCTTC. Translation gives CASSSGLAGYGEQFF.

The gene calls are TRBV10-3 and TRBJ1-1; D not resolved. The CDR3 runs 15 residues. Trimming took 3 bases from V and 3 from J, leaving 14 bases between them. The germline V gene has CDR1 ENHRY and CDR2 SYGVKD. The CDR3 protein is CAISDLRVSDTEAFF. DNA for the CDR3: TGTGCCATCAGTGATCTTCGGGTTTCTGACACTGAAGCTTTCTTT.

The sample holds a few counts of this clone. This chain joins TRBV27 and TRBJ1-2; TRBD1 might be the D (5 bases). From germline, CDR1 is MNHEY and CDR2 SMNVEV (reference sequence). The CDR3 length is 13 residues. Trimming removed 4 bases at V and 4 bases at J, with 10 bases between. For the CDR3, the DNA is TGTGCCAGCAGTTCCGGGGCCAGCTATGGCTACACCTTC. This gives the protein CASSSGASYGYTF.

The chain carries TRBV7-2 and TRBJ2-2, with 13 bases that match TRBD2. The V gene end was trimmed by 0 bases and the J gene end by 6 bases; junction bases not matched to a gene: 10. Looked up from germline, CDR1 is SGHTA and CDR2 is FQGNSA. CDR3 length: 19 residues. CDR3 nucleotides: TGTGCCAGCAGCTTAGCCTGGACTAGCGGGAGTTGGTCCGCCGGGGAGCTGTTTTTT. Translated, it gives CASSLAWTSGSWSAGELFF.

This chain connects TRBV29-1 to TRBJ2-1, with 7 bases matching TRBD1. V was pared by 3 bases and J by 7 bases, with 12 bases of the junction left unmatched. The CDR3 consists of 15 residues. CDR1 and CDR2 from the germline V gene are SQVTM and ANQGSEA. The CDR3 DNA reads TGCAGCGTTGAGGGGGACCCACAGGGGTTGAATGAGCAGTTCTTC. This translates into CSVEGDPQGLNEQFF.

J is TRBJ2-1 and V is TRBV5-1; 9 nucleotides match TRBD1. With 0 bases clipped from V and 8 bases from J, the junction kept 6 bases outside the gene matches. Germline V gene sequence: CDR1 SGHRS, CDR2 YFSETQ. The CDR3 sequence is 15 residues long. The CDR3 reads CASSLAGQGQDEQFF. In DNA form, the CDR3 reads TGCGCCAGCAGCTTGGCGGGACAGGGTCAGGATGAGCAGTTCTTC. The full variable domain, in which reference TRBV5-1 and TRBJ2-1 provide the parts outside the CDR3, is KAGVTQTPRYLIKTRGQQVTLSCSPISGHRSVSWYQQTPGQGLQFLFEYFSETQRNKGNFPGRFSGRQFSNSRSEMNVSTLELGDSALYLCASSLAGQGQDEQFFGPGTRLTVL.